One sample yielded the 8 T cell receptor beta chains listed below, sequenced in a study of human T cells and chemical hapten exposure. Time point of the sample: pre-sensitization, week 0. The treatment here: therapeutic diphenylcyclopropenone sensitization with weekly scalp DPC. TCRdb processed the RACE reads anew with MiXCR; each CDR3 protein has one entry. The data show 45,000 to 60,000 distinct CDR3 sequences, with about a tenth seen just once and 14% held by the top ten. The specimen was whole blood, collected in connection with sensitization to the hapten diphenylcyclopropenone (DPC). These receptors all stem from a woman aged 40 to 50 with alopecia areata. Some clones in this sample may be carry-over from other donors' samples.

CDR3 nucleotides: TGTGCCAGCAGCGTAGGTTCCTTTAGCCATGAGACCCAGTACTTC. This gives the protein CASSVGSFSHETQYF. The rearrangement uses TRBV9 and TRBJ2-5; D remains ambiguous. This CDR3 is built from 15 residues. V was shortened by 0 bases and J by 5 bases, with 14 bases between the two germline ends. Germline assignment: CDR1 SGDLS and CDR2 YYNGEE.

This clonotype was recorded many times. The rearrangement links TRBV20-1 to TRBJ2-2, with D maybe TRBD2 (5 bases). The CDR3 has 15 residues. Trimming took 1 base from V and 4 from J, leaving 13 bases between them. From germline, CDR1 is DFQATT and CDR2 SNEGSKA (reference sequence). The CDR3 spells CSARVRLASTGELFF. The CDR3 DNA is TGCAGTGCTAGAGTTCGCCTAGCTAGCACCGGGGAGCTGTTTTTT.

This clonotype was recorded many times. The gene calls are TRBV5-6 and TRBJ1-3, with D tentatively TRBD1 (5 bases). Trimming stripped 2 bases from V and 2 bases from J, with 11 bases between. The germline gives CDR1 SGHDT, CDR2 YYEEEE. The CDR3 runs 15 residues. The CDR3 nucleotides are TGTGCCAGCAGCTTCCTGCAAGGGGCTGGAAACACCATATATTTT. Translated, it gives CASSFLQGAGNTIYF.

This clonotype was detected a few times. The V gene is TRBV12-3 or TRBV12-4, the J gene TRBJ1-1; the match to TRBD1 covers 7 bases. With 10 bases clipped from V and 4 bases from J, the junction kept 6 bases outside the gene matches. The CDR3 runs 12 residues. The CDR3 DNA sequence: TGTGCCACCAGGGACAGCGGCACTGAAGCTTTCTTT. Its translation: CATRDSGTEAFF.

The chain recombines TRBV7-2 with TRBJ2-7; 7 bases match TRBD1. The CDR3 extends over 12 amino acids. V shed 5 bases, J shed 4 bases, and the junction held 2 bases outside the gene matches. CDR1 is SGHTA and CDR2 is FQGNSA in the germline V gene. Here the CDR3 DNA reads TGTGCCAGCAGCACGGACAGGTACGAGCAGTACTTC. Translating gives CASSTDRYEQYF.

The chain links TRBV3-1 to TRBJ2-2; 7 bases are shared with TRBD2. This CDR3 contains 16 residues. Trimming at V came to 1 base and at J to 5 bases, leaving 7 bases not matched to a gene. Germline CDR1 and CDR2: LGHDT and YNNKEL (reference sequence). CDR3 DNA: TGTGCCAGCAGCCAAGTTGCGGGGGAATGGACCGGGGAGCTGTTTTTT. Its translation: CASSQVAGEWTGELFF.

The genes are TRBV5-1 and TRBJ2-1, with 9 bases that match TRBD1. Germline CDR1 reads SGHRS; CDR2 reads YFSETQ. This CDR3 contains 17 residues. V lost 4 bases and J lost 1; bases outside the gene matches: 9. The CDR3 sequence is CASSRTGESFSYNEQFF. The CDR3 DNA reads TGCGCCAGCAGCCGGACAGGGGAGAGCTTTTCCTACAATGAGCAGTTCTTC.

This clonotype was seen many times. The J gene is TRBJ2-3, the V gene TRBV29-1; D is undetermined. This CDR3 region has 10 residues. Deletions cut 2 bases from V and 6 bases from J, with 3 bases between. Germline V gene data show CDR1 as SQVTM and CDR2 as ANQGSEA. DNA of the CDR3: TGCAGCGTTGAAACCGATACGCAGTATTTT. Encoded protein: CSVETDTQYF.